This TCR beta chain was found in a study of T cell repertoires in cytomegalovirus infection. Study background: Public TCR beta signature analysis indicated the presence of both CMV infection and matching HLA type.

General study results and limits: Dominant in the ex vivo response were TCR beta clonotypes restricted by HLA-C and specific for CMV.

The CDR3 has 15 residues. Using its own MiXCR run on the reads, TCRdb lists one record per CDR3 protein. This sample carries about 740,000 distinct CDR3 sequences, less than 40% of them seen once, and the ten largest clones take 2.5% to 3.5%. About this clonotype: Its antigen is not identified. Sequence at one end of the junction differs from germline and may be a read error.

Sequencing was done on a sample of PBMCs. The V gene is TRBV12-3 or TRBV12-4, the J gene TRBJ1-5; 11 nucleotides align to TRBD1. The sequence was collected from a human donor in good health (CMV status not recorded). Some clones in this sample may be carry-over from other donors' samples. CDR3: CASSTRDRGVQPQPF. The CDR3 DNA is TGTGCCAGCAGTACACGGGACAGGGGGGTACAGCCCCAGCCTTTT.